This T cell receptor (beta chain) was found in a study of control samples from healthy donors and cancer patients. Assay: immunoSEQ multiplex PCR; the TCRdb copy retains only in-frame clones and omits some. The sample lists fewer than 200,000 clones, around 94% occurring once. Trimming pared 3 bases from V and 6 bases from J, leaving 6 bases between. CDR1 KGHSH and CDR2 LQKENI come from the germline V gene. The CDR3 has 12 amino acids. This sequence originates from a man aged 60 to 75 with colorectal cancer. The sequencing sample was made of PBMCs. This chain uses TRBV18 with TRBJ2-4, with TRBD1 as a possible D gene (5 bases). In DNA form, the CDR3 reads TGTGCCAGCTCACCTGACAGAAACATTCAGTACTTC. Translated, it gives CASSPDRNIQYF.